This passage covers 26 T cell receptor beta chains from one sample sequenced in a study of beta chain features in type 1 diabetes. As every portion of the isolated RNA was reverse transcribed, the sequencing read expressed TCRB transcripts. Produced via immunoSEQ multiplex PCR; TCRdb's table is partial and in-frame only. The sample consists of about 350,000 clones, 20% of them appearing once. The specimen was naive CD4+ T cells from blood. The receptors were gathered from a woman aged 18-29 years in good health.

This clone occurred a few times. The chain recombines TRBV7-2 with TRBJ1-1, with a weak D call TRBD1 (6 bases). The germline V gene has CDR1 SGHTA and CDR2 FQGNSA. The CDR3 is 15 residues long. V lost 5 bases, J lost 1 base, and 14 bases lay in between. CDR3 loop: CASSLNGGANTEAFF. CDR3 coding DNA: TGTGCCAGCAGCCTGAATGGGGGGGCGAACACTGAAGCTTTCTTT.

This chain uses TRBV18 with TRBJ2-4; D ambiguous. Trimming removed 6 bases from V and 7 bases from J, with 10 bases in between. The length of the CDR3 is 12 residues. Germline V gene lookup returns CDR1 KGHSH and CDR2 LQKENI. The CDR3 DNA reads TGTGCCAGCTCCCAGCGTGGGAACATTCAGTACTTC. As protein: CASSQRGNIQYF.

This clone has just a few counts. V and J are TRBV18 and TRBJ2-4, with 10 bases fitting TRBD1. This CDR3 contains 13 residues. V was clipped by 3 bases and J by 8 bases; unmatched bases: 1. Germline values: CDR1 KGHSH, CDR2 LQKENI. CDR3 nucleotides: TGTGCCAGCTCACCCGGACAGGGGGACATTCAGTACTTC. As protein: CASSPGQGDIQYF.

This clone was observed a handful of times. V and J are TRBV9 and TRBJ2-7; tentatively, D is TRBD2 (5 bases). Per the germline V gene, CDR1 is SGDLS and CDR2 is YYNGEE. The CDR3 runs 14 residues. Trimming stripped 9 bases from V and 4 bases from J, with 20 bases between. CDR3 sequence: CATGNRPEAYEQYF. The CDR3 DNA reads TGTGCCACCGGCAACCGCCCGGAGGCGTACGAGCAGTACTTC.

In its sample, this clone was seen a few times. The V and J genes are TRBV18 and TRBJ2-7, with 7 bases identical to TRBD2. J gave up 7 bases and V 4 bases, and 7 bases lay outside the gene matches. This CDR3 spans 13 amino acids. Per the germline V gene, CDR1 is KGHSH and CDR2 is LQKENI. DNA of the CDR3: TGTGCCAGCTCACTTGGGAGGGCCTTGGAGCAGTACTTC. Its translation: CASSLGRALEQYF.

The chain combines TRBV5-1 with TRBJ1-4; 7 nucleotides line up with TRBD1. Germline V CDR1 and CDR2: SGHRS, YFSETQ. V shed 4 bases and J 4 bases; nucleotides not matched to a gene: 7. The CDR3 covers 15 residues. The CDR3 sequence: CASSITGTDNEKLFF. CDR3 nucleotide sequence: TGCGCCAGCAGCATAACCGGGACAGATAATGAAAAACTGTTTTTT.

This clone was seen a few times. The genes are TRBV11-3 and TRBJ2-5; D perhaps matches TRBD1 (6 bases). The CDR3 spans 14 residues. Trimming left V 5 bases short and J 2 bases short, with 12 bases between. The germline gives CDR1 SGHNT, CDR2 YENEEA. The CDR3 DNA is TGTGCCAGCAGCACAACGGACAGACAAGAGACCCAGTACTTC. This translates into CASSTTDRQETQYF.

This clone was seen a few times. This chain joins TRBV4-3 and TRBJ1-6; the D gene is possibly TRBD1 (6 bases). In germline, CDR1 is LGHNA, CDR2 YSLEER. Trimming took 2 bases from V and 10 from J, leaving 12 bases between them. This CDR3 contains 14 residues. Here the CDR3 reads CASSQRTVASPLHF. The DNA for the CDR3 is TGCGCCAGCAGCCAAAGGACAGTAGCCTCACCCCTCCACTTT.

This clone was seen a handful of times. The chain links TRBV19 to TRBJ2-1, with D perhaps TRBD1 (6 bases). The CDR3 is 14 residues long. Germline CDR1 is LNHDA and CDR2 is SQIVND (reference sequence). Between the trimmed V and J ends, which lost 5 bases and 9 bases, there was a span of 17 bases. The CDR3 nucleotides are TGTGCCAGTAGTCCAATCAGGGGTGTCGGTGAGCAGTTCTTC. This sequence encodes CASSPIRGVGEQFF.

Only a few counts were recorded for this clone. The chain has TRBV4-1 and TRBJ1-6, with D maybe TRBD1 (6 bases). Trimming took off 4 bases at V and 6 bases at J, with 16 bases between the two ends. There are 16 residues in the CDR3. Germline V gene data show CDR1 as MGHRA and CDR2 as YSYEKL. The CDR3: CASSLPREGGNSPLHF. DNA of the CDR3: TGCGCCAGCAGCCTCCCCAGGGAGGGGGGTAATTCACCCCTCCACTTT.

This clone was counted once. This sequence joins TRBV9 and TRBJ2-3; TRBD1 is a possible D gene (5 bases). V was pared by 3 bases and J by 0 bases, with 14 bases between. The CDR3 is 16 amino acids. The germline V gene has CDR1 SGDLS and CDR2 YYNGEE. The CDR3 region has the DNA TGTGCCAGCAGCGAGGGGCCTCACTCTAGCACAGATACGCAGTATTTT. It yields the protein CASSEGPHSSTDTQYF.

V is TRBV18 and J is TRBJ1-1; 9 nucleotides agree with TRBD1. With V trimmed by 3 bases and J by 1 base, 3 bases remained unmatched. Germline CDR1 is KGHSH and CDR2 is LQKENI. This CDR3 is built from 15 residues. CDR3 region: CASSPGTGTNTEAFF. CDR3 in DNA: TGTGCCAGCTCACCTGGGACAGGGACGAACACTGAAGCTTTCTTT. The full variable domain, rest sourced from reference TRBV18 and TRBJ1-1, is NAGVMQNPRHLVRRRGQEARLRCSPMKGHSHVYWYRQLPEEGLKFMVYLQKENIIDESGMPKERFSAEFPKEGPSILRIQQVVRGDSAAYFCASSPGTGTNTEAFFGQGTRLTVV.

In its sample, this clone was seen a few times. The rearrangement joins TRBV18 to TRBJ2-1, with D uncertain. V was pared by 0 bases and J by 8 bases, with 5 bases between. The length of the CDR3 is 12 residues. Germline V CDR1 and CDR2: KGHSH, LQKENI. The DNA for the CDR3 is TGTGCCAGCTCACCACCGCGGTATGAGCAGTTCTTC. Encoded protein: CASSPPRYEQFF.

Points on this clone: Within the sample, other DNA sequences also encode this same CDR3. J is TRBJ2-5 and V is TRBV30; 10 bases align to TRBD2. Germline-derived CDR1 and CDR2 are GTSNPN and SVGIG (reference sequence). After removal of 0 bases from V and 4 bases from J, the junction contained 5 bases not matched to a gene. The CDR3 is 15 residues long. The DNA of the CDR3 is TGTGCCTGGAGTGTACTAGCGGGGCGGGGAGAGACCCAGTACTTC. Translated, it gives CAWSVLAGRGETQYF.

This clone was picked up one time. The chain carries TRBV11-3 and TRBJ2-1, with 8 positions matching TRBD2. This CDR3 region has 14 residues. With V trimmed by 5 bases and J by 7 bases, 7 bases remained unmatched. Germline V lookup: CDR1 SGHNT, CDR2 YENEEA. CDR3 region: CASSHGGARNEQFF. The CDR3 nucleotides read TGTGCCAGCAGCCACGGGGGGGCCCGAAATGAGCAGTTCTTC.

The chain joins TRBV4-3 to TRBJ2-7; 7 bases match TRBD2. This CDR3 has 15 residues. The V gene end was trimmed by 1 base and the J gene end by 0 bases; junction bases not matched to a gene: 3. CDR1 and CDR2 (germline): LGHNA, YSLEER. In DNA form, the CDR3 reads TGCGCCAGCAGCCAAGCTGGGGGGGGCTCCTACGAGCAGTACTTC. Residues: CASSQAGGGSYEQYF.

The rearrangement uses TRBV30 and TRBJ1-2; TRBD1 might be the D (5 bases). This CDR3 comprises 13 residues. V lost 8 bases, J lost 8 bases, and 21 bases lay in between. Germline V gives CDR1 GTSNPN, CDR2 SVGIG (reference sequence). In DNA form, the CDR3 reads TGTGCCGTTAGCAGGGCGGCCCTGGGCGGCTACACCTTC. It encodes CAVSRAALGGYTF.

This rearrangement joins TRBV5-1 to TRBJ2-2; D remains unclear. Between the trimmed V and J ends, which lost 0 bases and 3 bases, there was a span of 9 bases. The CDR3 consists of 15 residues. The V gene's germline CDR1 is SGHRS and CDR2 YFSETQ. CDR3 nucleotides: TGCGCCAGCAGCTTGGAAACTGTCGACACCGGGGAGCTGTTTTTT. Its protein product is CASSLETVDTGELFF.

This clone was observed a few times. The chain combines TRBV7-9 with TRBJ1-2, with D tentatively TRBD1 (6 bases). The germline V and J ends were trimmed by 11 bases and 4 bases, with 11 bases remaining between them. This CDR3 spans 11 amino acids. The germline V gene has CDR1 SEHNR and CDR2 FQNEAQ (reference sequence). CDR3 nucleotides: TGTGCCTCCGGACAGATCTATGGCTACACCTTC. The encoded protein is CASGQIYGYTF.

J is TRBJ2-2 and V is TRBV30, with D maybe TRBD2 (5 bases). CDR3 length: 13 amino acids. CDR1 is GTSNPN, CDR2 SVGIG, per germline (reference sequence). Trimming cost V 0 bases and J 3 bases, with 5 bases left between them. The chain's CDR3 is CAWSVDYTGELFF. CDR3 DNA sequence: TGTGCCTGGAGTGTGGACTACACCGGGGAGCTGTTTTTT.

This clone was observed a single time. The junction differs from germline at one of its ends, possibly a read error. CDR3 amino acids: CASSLSGLAGVEQFF. CDR3 bases: TGTGCTAGCAGCTTATCGGGACTAGCGGGGGTTGAGCAGTTCTTC. The J gene is TRBJ2-1, the V gene TRBV7-7; TRBD2 matches at 14 bases. Germline CDR1 is SSHAT and CDR2 is FNYEAQ (reference sequence). The CDR3 has 15 amino acids.

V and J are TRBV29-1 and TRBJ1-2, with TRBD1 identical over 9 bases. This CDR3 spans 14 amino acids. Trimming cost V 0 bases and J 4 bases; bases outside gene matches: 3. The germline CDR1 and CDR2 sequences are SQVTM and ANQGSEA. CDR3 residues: CSVEDSDRGYGYTF. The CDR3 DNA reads TGCAGCGTTGAAGACTCGGACAGGGGCTATGGCTACACCTTC.

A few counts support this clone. The CDR3 DNA reads as TGTGCCAGCACCACGGGGGGCGCAGATACGCAGTATTTT. This codes for CASTTGGADTQYF. The V gene is TRBV7-9, the J gene TRBJ2-3, with D possibly TRBD2 on 7 matching bases. Trimming took off 7 bases at V and 4 bases at J, with 12 bases between the two ends. CDR1 is SEHNR, CDR2 FQNEAQ, per germline (reference sequence). This CDR3 has 13 amino acids.

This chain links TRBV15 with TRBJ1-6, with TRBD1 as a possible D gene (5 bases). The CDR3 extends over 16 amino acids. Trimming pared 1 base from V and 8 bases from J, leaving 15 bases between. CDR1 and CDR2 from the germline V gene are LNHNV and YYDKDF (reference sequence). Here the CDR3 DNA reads TGTGCCACCAGCAGAGCTCACGTCGGGGGTGATTCACCCCTCCACTTT. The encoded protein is CATSRAHVGGDSPLHF.

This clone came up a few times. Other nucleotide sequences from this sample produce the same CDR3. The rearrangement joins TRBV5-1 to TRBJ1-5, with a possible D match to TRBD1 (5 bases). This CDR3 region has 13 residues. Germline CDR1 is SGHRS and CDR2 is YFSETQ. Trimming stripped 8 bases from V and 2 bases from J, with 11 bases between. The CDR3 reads CASSLTGNQPQHF. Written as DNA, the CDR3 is TGCGCCAGTTCGTTGACAGGCAATCAGCCCCAGCATTTT.

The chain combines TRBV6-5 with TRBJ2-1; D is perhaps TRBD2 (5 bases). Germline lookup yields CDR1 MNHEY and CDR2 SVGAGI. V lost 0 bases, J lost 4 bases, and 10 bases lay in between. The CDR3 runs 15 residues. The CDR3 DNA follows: TGTGCCAGCAGTTACTCGAGTTCGGGGTACAATGAGCAGTTCTTC. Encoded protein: CASSYSSSGYNEQFF.